Shown below are 22 T cell receptor beta chains from a single sample sequenced in a study of graft-versus-host responses after intestinal transplantation. Antigens of these TCRs are unknown. The data were produced by immunoSEQ multiplex PCR, yet TCRdb's version contains in-frame clones alone and is incomplete. The table has 100,000 or so clones, approximately 90% seen once. The sample here was unstimulated CD4+ T cells sorted from spleen or lymph node cells, taken before intestinal transplant. Every receptor here comes from a human donor who received an intestinal transplant.

The V call is TRBV6-6, the J call TRBJ1-5; D unresolved. V shed 10 bases and J shed 1 base, with 20 bases lying between them. Per germline, CDR1 MNHNY and CDR2 SVGAGI (reference sequence). The CDR3 spans 16 residues. The CDR3 region has the DNA TGTGCCACGCGTTGGTCGAGGTTCGAAAGCAATCAGCCCCAGCATTTT. Translation: CATRWSRFESNQPQHF.

The chain combines TRBV5-5 with TRBJ1-2; tentative D call: TRBD1 (6 bases). Germline V CDR1 and CDR2: SGHKS, YYEKEE (reference sequence). V was pared by 4 bases and J by 2 bases, with 18 bases between. The CDR3 sequence is 16 residues long. For the CDR3, the DNA is TGTGCCAGCAGCCTAACCCGGACAGAGAACAACTATGGCTACACCTTC. Translating it yields CASSLTRTENNYGYTF. Drawing the rest from reference TRBV5-5 and TRBJ1-2, the complete variable domain is DAGVTQSPTHLIKTRGQQVTLRCSPISGHKSVSWYQQVLGQGPQFIFQYYEKEERGRGNFPDRFSARQFPNYSSELNVNALLLGDSALYLCASSLTRTENNYGYTFGSGTRLTVV.

CDR3 nucleotide sequence: TGTGCCAGCAGTGAGCGTACGTCAGGGACAGGCACCTACGAGCAGTACTTC. It encodes CASSERTSGTGTYEQYF. The chain combines TRBV6-1 with TRBJ2-7; 8 bases fit TRBD1. This CDR3 is 17 amino acids long. CDR1 is MNHNS, CDR2 SASEGT, per germline. V trimming: 3 bases; J trimming: 2 bases; junction bases outside the gene matches: 12.

This clone has only a few counts. The rearrangement links TRBV4-2 to TRBJ1-4; 7 nucleotides line up with TRBD1. V lost 4 bases, J lost 4 bases, and 6 bases stayed unmatched. CDR3 length equals 15 residues. Germline V gene lookup returns CDR1 LGHNA and CDR2 YNFKEQ. The CDR3 spells CASSPRQGVNEKLFF. For the CDR3, the DNA is TGTGCCAGCAGCCCAAGACAGGGAGTTAATGAAAAACTGTTTTTT.

The V and J genes are TRBV6-5 and TRBJ2-3, with 7 bases aligning to TRBD2. V lost 8 bases, J lost 1 base, and 9 bases stayed unmatched. Germline V gene lookup returns CDR1 MNHEY and CDR2 SVGAGI. This CDR3 comprises 15 residues. In DNA form, the CDR3 reads TGTGCCAGCGTATCGGCGGGAGCTGGCACAGATACGCAGTATTTT. Its translation is CASVSAGAGTDTQYF.

V and J are TRBV20-1 and TRBJ2-1, with unresolved D. The V end lost 7 bases, the J end lost 3 bases, and 7 bases lay between the germline ends. Per the germline V gene, CDR1 is DFQATT and CDR2 is SNEGSKA (reference sequence). CDR3 size: 11 residues. The chain's CDR3 is CSGRFYNEQFF. CDR3 bases: TGCAGTGGTCGGTTCTACAATGAGCAGTTCTTC.

V usage is TRBV7-3 and J usage is TRBJ2-2; 9 bases align to TRBD2. The V gene end was trimmed by 7 bases and the J gene end by 4 bases; junction bases not matched to a gene: 4. The germline V gene has CDR1 SGHTA and CDR2 FQGTGA. The CDR3 contains 14 residues. The CDR3 sequence is CASTSGVGTGELFF. As DNA, the CDR3 is TGTGCCAGCACTAGCGGGGTGGGCACCGGGGAGCTGTTTTTT.

V is TRBV5-4 and J is TRBJ2-4, with D possibly matching TRBD1 (5 bases). Trimming cost V 4 bases and J 0 bases, with 11 bases left between them. The length of the CDR3 is 15 residues. Looked up from germline, CDR1 is SGHNT and CDR2 is YYREEE (reference sequence). The CDR3 DNA reads TGTGCCAGCAGCCCAGGCAGGGAAGCCAAAAACATTCAGTACTTC. Translated, it gives CASSPGREAKNIQYF. The variable domain in full, with the rest retrieved from reference TRBV5-4 and TRBJ2-4, is ETGVTQSPTHLIKTRGQQVTLRCSSQSGHNTVSWYQQALGQGPQFIFQYYREEENGRGNFPPRFSGLQFPNYSSELNVNALELDDSALYLCASSPGREAKNIQYFGAGTRLSVL.

Concerning this clone: At the DNA level, this CDR3 is encoded by other sequences in the same sample as well. The V and J genes are TRBV6-5 and TRBJ1-1, with 8 bases lining up with TRBD1. The length of the CDR3 is 13 residues. After removal of 5 bases from V and 3 bases from J, the junction contained 2 bases not matched to a gene. Germline CDR1 MNHEY, CDR2 SVGAGI. CDR3 DNA: TGTGCCAGCAGTCGACAGGGGTACACTGAAGCTTTCTTT. Translating gives CASSRQGYTEAFF.

The CDR3 reads CASSHLAVNSYEQYF. CDR3 nucleotide sequence: TGTGCCAGCAGCCACTTAGCGGTAAACTCCTACGAGCAGTACTTC. This chain uses TRBV27 with TRBJ2-7, with D maybe TRBD2 (6 bases). The germline V gene has CDR1 MNHEY and CDR2 SMNVEV (reference sequence). V lost 6 bases, J lost 0 bases, and 15 bases lay in between. The CDR3 is 15 residues long.

The rearrangement uses TRBV5-4 and TRBJ2-3; TRBD2 aligns across 9 bases. The CDR3 is made up of 17 amino acids. Losses at the gene ends were 4 bases for V and 8 bases for J; bases not matched to a gene: 17. The germline V gene has CDR1 SGHNT and CDR2 YYREEE (reference sequence). The chain's CDR3 is CASSGYLASGVISTQYF. DNA of the CDR3: TGTGCCAGCAGCGGATATTTGGCTAGCGGGGTTATATCTACGCAGTATTTT. The complete variable domain, with remaining parts taken from reference TRBV5-4 and TRBJ2-3, reads ETGVTQSPTHLIKTRGQQVTLRCSSQSGHNTVSWYQQALGQGPQFIFQYYREEENGRGNFPPRFSGLQFPNYSSELNVNALELDDSALYLCASSGYLASGVISTQYFGPGTRLTVL.

V is TRBV5-6 and J is TRBJ2-1; 9 positions agree with TRBD2. Germline V CDR1 and CDR2: SGHDT, YYEEEE. V trimming: 4 bases; J trimming: 0 bases; junction bases outside the gene matches: 11. The CDR3 sequence is 18 residues long. The CDR3 coding sequence is TGTGCCAGCAGCAGGATGTTGGCGGGAGGGAGCTCCTACAATGAGCAGTTCTTC. The encoded protein is CASSRMLAGGSSYNEQFF.

The chain links TRBV7-9 to TRBJ2-2; D unresolved. Germline CDR1 and CDR2: SEHNR and FQNEAQ (reference sequence). The CDR3 is 15 amino acids. V was shortened by 3 bases and J by 6 bases, with 14 bases between the two germline ends. CDR3 DNA: TGTGCCAGCAGCTTTTCTGCTACTATACCCGGGGAGCTGTTTTTT. Its protein product is CASSFSATIPGELFF. The full variable domain, with the rest looked up from reference TRBV7-9 and TRBJ2-2, is DTGVSQNPRHKITKRGQNVTFRCDPISEHNRLYWYRQTLGQGPEFLTYFQNEAQLEKSRLLSDRFSAERPKGSFSTLEIQRTEQGDSAMYLCASSFSATIPGELFFGEGSRLTVL.

The genes are TRBV5-1 and TRBJ2-1; 7 positions match TRBD1. Germline loops: CDR1 SGHRS, CDR2 YFSETQ. With 5 bases clipped from V and 6 bases from J, the junction kept 11 bases outside the gene matches. The length of the CDR3 is 15 residues. DNA for the CDR3: TGCGCCAGCAGGCAGACAGGGATAAGGTCCAATGAGCAGTTCTTC. Residues: CASRQTGIRSNEQFF.

The chain employs TRBV7-2 and TRBJ2-5, with 10 bases that match TRBD2. From germline, CDR1 is SGHTA and CDR2 FQGNSA. With 1 base clipped from V and 5 bases from J, the junction kept 13 bases outside the gene matches. The length of the CDR3 is 18 residues. CDR3 sequence: CASSLVPPKRGGGETQYF. The CDR3 DNA reads TGTGCCAGCAGCTTAGTCCCACCCAAGCGGGGGGGCGGTGAGACCCAGTACTTC.

The rearrangement uses TRBV6-1 and TRBJ1-1; TRBD1 agrees at 8 bases. CDR3 length equals 13 residues. Germline lookup yields CDR1 MNHNS and CDR2 SASEGT. V dropped 10 bases and J dropped 0; count of bases not matched to a gene: 4. CDR3 protein: CAMGQAMNTEAFF. As DNA, the CDR3 is TGTGCCATGGGACAGGCCATGAACACTGAAGCTTTCTTT.

The J gene is TRBJ2-3, the V gene TRBV5-1; maybe TRBD2 (5 bases). Germline V gene lookup returns CDR1 SGHRS and CDR2 YFSETQ. This CDR3 spans 15 amino acids. V shed 7 bases and J shed 2 bases, with 17 bases lying between them. The CDR3 DNA is TGCGCCAGCGCATCGTTCGAGCGGTACACAGATACGCAGTATTTT. This encodes CASASFERYTDTQYF.

The J gene is TRBJ1-1, the V gene TRBV29-1; D is possibly TRBD1 (5 bases). Germline lookup yields CDR1 SQVTM and CDR2 ANQGSEA. V was pared by 4 bases and J by 2 bases, with 11 bases between. The CDR3 runs 13 residues. CDR3 nucleotides: TGCAGCGTTGCCCAGGGATTTAACACTGAAGCTTTCTTT. Translation: CSVAQGFNTEAFF.

The gene calls are TRBV27 and TRBJ1-2, with TRBD1 identical over 7 bases. The CDR3 totals 14 residues. Germline values: CDR1 MNHEY, CDR2 SMNVEV (reference sequence). The ends lost 3 bases at V and 7 bases at J; junction bases unmatched: 8. CDR3 region: CASSLIQGNGGYTF. CDR3 sequence (DNA): TGTGCCAGCAGTTTGATACAGGGGAATGGTGGCTACACCTTC.

A single count supports this clone. This chain joins TRBV5-6 and TRBJ2-5, with D possibly matching TRBD2 (6 bases). Looked up from germline, CDR1 is SGHDT and CDR2 is YYEEEE. This CDR3 comprises 15 residues. Trimming removed 2 bases from V and 5 bases from J, with 16 bases in between. The CDR3 DNA follows: TGTGCCAGCAGCTTCGGCGGGGTGGCGCGCGAGACCCAGTACTTC. Its translation: CASSFGGVARETQYF.

This clone was detected only once. The rearrangement links TRBV7-2 to TRBJ2-7; a weak D match, TRBD2 (5 bases). The length of the CDR3 is 13 residues. V lost 3 bases, J lost 5 bases, and 11 bases lay in between. Germline V gives CDR1 SGHTA, CDR2 FQGNSA. The chain's CDR3 is CASSFLGGNEQYF. For the CDR3, the DNA is TGTGCCAGCAGCTTTTTAGGAGGAAACGAGCAGTACTTC.

This chain links TRBV5-4 with TRBJ2-5; 11 bases are a match to TRBD1. Germline V gives CDR1 SGHNT, CDR2 YYREEE (reference sequence). CDR3 length: 17 residues. Trimming at V came to 0 bases and at J to 3 bases, leaving 7 bases not matched to a gene. CDR3 nucleotides: TGTGCCAGCAGCTTGGTATGGGGGGACAGGGGGGAAGAGACCCAGTACTTC. Protein sequence: CASSLVWGDRGEETQYF.